This TCR beta chain originates from a study of regulatory T cells in long-lasting Graves disease. Study results and limitations: Persistent disease preferred TRBV28, TRBJ1-2 and TRBJ2-5; new disease, TRBV20-1 and TRBJ2-1. Persistent patients shared some 2,500 public clonotypes among themselves. Newly diagnosed patients shared fewer, at roughly 1,000.

The time point denotes: newly diagnosed GD, antithyroid drugs for less than 3 months. PBMC-extracted RNA yielded the TCR library. The table lists this clonotype with many counts. Its specificity is not known. Arm-PCR of CDR3 regions with iRepertoire HTBI primers generated TCR beta libraries. TCRdb reanalysed the multiplex PCR reads using MiXCR and keeps one entry per CDR3 protein. Among over 400,000 distinct CDR3 sequences listed, 11% to 15% were seen once. The germline CDR1 and CDR2 sequences are MDHEN and SYDVKM. The CDR3 is 15 amino acids. V gave up 0 bases and J gave up 7 bases; unmatched junction bases: 6. The same data also went into a second study, on T cells in Graves' hyperthyroidism and ophthalmopathy. As that study records: Carried out on the TCR CDR3, a first-round RT-PCR used the HTBI primer set.

This sample comprised peripheral blood mononuclear cells (PBMCs), obtained at new diagnosis, from a patient treated with antithyroid drugs. V and J are TRBV28 and TRBJ2-7, with 10 bases fitting TRBD2. The sequence was obtained from a woman aged 45-60 years with Graves disease. The CDR3 loop is CASSLWAGLAEEQYF. CDR3 DNA: TGTGCCAGCAGTTTATGGGCCGGACTAGCGGAGGAGCAGTACTTC.